These 27 T cell receptor beta chains originate from one sample sequenced in a study of blood T cell repertoires in COVID-19. Generated by immunoSEQ multiplex PCR, the TCRdb table keeps only in-frame clones and is missing some. This sample has over 200,000 clones, with over 80% found just once. The sequencing sample was made of peripheral blood. The receptors come from a woman aged 25 to 39 with COVID-19, enrolled during active disease.

The J gene is TRBJ2-7, the V gene TRBV4-1, with TRBD1 as a possible D gene (5 bases). Trimming removed 0 bases at V and 7 bases at J, with 10 bases between. Per germline, CDR1 MGHRA and CDR2 YSYEKL. The CDR3 runs 13 residues. CDR3: CASSQEGLTEQYF. The CDR3 nucleotides are TGCGCCAGCAGCCAAGAGGGGCTAACAGAGCAGTACTTC.

This chain uses TRBV11-2 with TRBJ2-5; 12 bases are shared with TRBD2. Germline V gene sequence: CDR1 SGHAT, CDR2 FQNNGV. The CDR3 spans 17 residues. The V segment lost 3 bases and the J segment 0 bases; nucleotides outside the gene matches: 5. CDR3 sequence reads: CASSFLAGGGHQETQYF. In DNA, the CDR3 is TGTGCCAGCAGCTTCCTAGCGGGAGGGGGGCACCAAGAGACCCAGTACTTC.

The rearrangement uses TRBV5-1 and TRBJ1-1; TRBD1 matches at 7 bases. The J segment lost 4 bases and the V segment lost 4 bases, leaving 7 bases of the junction unmatched. Germline loops: CDR1 SGHRS, CDR2 YFSETQ. CDR3 length: 14 amino acids. CDR3 amino acids: CASSAEQGSTEAFF. In DNA, the CDR3 is TGCGCCAGCAGCGCGGAACAGGGGAGCACTGAAGCTTTCTTT.

V and J are TRBV10-3 and TRBJ2-5; a possible D gene is TRBD2 (6 bases). V lost 6 bases and J lost 2, with 7 bases in between. Germline assignment: CDR1 ENHRY and CDR2 SYGVKD. The CDR3 length is 12 residues. This CDR3 is CAIRGLQETQYF. CDR3 coding DNA: TGTGCCATCAGGGGACTTCAAGAGACCCAGTACTTC.

The V call is TRBV5-6, the J call TRBJ1-2, with 9 bases aligning to TRBD1. Germline CDR1 SGHDT, CDR2 YYEEEE. The CDR3 runs to 16 residues. J gave up 5 bases and V 3 bases, and 11 bases lay outside the gene matches. CDR3 nucleotide sequence: TGTGCCAGCAGCTGCTTCGCGGACAGGGGAGGGTATGGCTACACCTTC. This codes for CASSCFADRGGYGYTF.

The chain links TRBV7-9 to TRBJ1-5; D call uncertain. Germline V lookup: CDR1 SEHNR, CDR2 FQNEAQ (reference sequence). The CDR3 spans 14 residues. Trimming pared 3 bases from V and 4 bases from J, leaving 10 bases between. The CDR3 nucleotides are TGTGCCAGCAGCTTTTCGGAGGTTAATCAGCCCCAGCATTTT. The encoded protein is CASSFSEVNQPQHF.

This chain joins TRBV5-1 and TRBJ1-5; 7 positions agree with TRBD1. Germline V gene data show CDR1 as SGHRS and CDR2 as YFSETQ. The CDR3 has 16 residues. V shed 0 bases, J shed 3 bases, and the junction held 6 bases outside the gene matches. CDR3 residues: CASSLGPGQNNQPQHF. In DNA form, the CDR3 reads TGCGCCAGCAGCTTGGGACCGGGACAGAACAATCAGCCCCAGCATTTT.

In DNA form, the CDR3 reads TGTGCCAGCAGCCAAGTGCCGGGTCGGTGGGAGACCCAGTACTTC. This translates into CASSQVPGRWETQYF. This chain links TRBV3-1 (or the pseudogene TRBV3-2) with TRBJ2-5; D is ambiguous. The germline V gene encodes CDR1 LGHDT and CDR2 YNNKEL (reference sequence). This CDR3 spans 15 amino acids. V lost 1 base and J 5 bases, leaving 14 bases between the germline ends.

The chain carries TRBV9 and TRBJ1-6, with D possibly TRBD1 on 5 matching bases. V lost 0 bases, J lost 6 bases, and 10 bases lay in between. In germline, CDR1 is SGDLS, CDR2 YYNGEE. CDR3 length: 15 amino acids. The chain's CDR3 is CASSVVGDFNSPLHF. Here the CDR3 DNA reads TGTGCCAGCAGCGTAGTGGGGGACTTTAATTCACCCCTCCACTTT.

V gene TRBV30 combines with J gene TRBJ2-3, with D possibly being TRBD1 (5 bases). Germline CDR1 reads GTSNPN; CDR2 reads SVGIG (reference sequence). The CDR3 consists of 11 residues. V was cut by 3 bases and J by 4 bases, with 5 bases left in between. CDR3 bases: TGTGCCTGGAGAGGGGCAGATACGCAGTATTTT. Protein: CAWRGADTQYF.

This chain connects TRBV11-2 to TRBJ2-5; 13 bases are shared with TRBD2. The CDR3 covers 16 residues. Germline CDR1 reads SGHAT; CDR2 reads FQNNGV. J lost 0 bases, V lost 5 bases, and 3 bases had no gene match. The CDR3 sequence: CASSLGTSGNQETQYF. The CDR3, as DNA: TGTGCCAGCAGCCTCGGGACTAGCGGGAACCAAGAGACCCAGTACTTC. Looking up the rest from reference TRBV11-2 and TRBJ2-5 gives the full variable domain: EAGVAQSPRYKIIEKRQSVAFWCNPISGHATLYWYQQILGQGPKLLIQFQNNGVVDDSQLPKDRFSAERLKGVDSTLKIQPAKLEDSAVYLCASSLGTSGNQETQYFGPGTRLLVL.

The chain joins TRBV6-4 to TRBJ2-7, with a weak D call TRBD1 (7 bases). V lost 3 bases, J lost 2 bases, and 23 bases lay in between. The CDR3 spans 18 residues. Germline V gene sequence: CDR1 MRHNA, CDR2 SNTAGT. CDR3 loop: CASSDRWQGGQYTYEQYF. The CDR3 DNA is TGTGCCAGCAGTGATAGATGGCAGGGGGGACAATACACCTACGAGCAGTACTTC.

This sequence joins TRBV3-1 (or the pseudogene TRBV3-2) and TRBJ2-3; TRBD2 is a possible D gene (6 bases). Germline CDR1 reads LGHDT; CDR2 reads YNNKEL (reference sequence). The CDR3 extends over 15 amino acids. The ends were cut back, 4 bases at V and 4 bases at J, with 15 bases in the middle. CDR3 nucleotides: TGTGCCAGCAGCCCCGATGCGGGATTGGCAGATACGCAGTATTTT. Translated: CASSPDAGLADTQYF.

The chain employs TRBV2 and TRBJ2-2; D perhaps matches TRBD1 (5 bases). Germline V gives CDR1 SNHLY, CDR2 FYNNEI. Trimming shortened V by 4 bases and J by 3 bases, and 21 bases separated the two germline ends. The CDR3 spans 18 residues. The CDR3 reads CASSGQGLEMVDTGELFF. For the CDR3, the DNA is TGTGCCAGCAGTGGTCAGGGTCTTGAAATGGTGGACACCGGGGAGCTGTTTTTT.

V gene TRBV7-3 combines with J gene TRBJ2-7, with 7 bases fitting TRBD1. Germline loops: CDR1 SGHTA, CDR2 FQGTGA. V was pared by 4 bases and J by 3 bases, with 9 bases of the junction left unmatched. The CDR3 loop spans 15 amino acids. CDR3 bases: TGTGCCAGCAGCTCACCCGGGACAGCCGACTACGAGCAGTACTTC. Translating gives CASSSPGTADYEQYF.

The chain couples TRBV28 to TRBJ2-2; 12 bases agree with TRBD2. CDR3 length: 17 residues. The V gene end was trimmed by 4 bases and the J gene end by 5 bases; junction bases not matched to a gene: 8. Germline V lookup: CDR1 MDHEN, CDR2 SYDVKM. CDR3 protein: CASSSLAGGVWTGELFF. CDR3 in DNA: TGTGCCAGCAGTTCCCTAGCGGGAGGGGTATGGACCGGGGAGCTGTTTTTT.

This clone is a singleton in its sample. This chain joins TRBV4-1 and TRBJ2-2, with D hard to call. The CDR3 sequence is 19 residues long. Germline CDR1 reads MGHRA; CDR2 reads YSYEKL. V was pared by 6 bases and J by 1 base, with 24 bases between. CDR3 DNA: TGCGCCAGCAGGCAATTCTTGGTGGCCTTGACTCTGAACACCGGGGAGCTGTTTTTT. This sequence encodes CASRQFLVALTLNTGELFF.

This clone was detected only once. The rearrangement uses TRBV10-3 and TRBJ2-7, with TRBD2 as a possible D gene (6 bases). The CDR3 is made up of 11 amino acids. Trimming took off 2 bases at V and 12 bases at J, with 11 bases between the two ends. Germline CDR1 is ENHRY and CDR2 is SYGVKD. The DNA of the CDR3 is TGTGCCATCAGTGAGGGGGGGTCTGCGTACTTC. Translation: CAISEGGSAYF.

This chain connects TRBV3-1 (or the pseudogene TRBV3-2) to TRBJ2-7, with 8 nucleotides matching TRBD2. The junction had 10 bases not matched to a gene; V was cut back by 3 bases and J by 6 bases. Germline CDR1 LGHDT, CDR2 YNNKEL (reference sequence). The CDR3 runs to 15 residues. CDR3 region: CASSQSSGEVGEQYF. The CDR3 nucleotides are TGTGCCAGCAGCCAGAGTAGCGGGGAAGTAGGCGAGCAGTACTTC.

The chain is built from TRBV7-2 and TRBJ2-2, with D perhaps TRBD1 (6 bases). Trimming stripped 0 bases from V and 7 bases from J, with 9 bases between. The germline V gene encodes CDR1 SGHTA and CDR2 FQGNSA. This CDR3 has 14 residues. CDR3 amino acids: CASSLAGDIGELFF. The CDR3 nucleotides read TGTGCCAGCAGCTTAGCAGGGGACATCGGGGAGCTGTTTTTT.

The chain combines TRBV19 with TRBJ1-5; D gene uncertain. Trimming shortened V by 1 base and J by 2 bases, and 6 bases separated the two germline ends. CDR3 length: 14 amino acids. CDR1 LNHDA and CDR2 SQIVND come from the germline V gene (reference sequence). This CDR3 reads CASSIAPGNQPQHF. CDR3 bases: TGTGCCAGTAGTATAGCCCCGGGCAATCAGCCCCAGCATTTT.

The V call is TRBV10-3, the J call TRBJ2-3, with TRBD1 as a possible D gene (6 bases). V dropped 5 bases and J dropped 14 bases, with 26 bases sitting between them. This CDR3 spans 15 amino acids. Germline-derived CDR1 and CDR2 are ENHRY and SYGVKD. This CDR3 is CAISQQGSTSPAWYF. The CDR3 coding sequence is TGTGCCATCAGTCAACAGGGCTCTACCTCCCCAGCGTGGTATTTT.

The V call is TRBV2, the J call TRBJ2-7; D possibly corresponds to TRBD2 (6 bases). CDR3 length equals 14 residues. CDR1 SNHLY and CDR2 FYNNEI come from the germline V gene. V gave up 0 bases and J gave up 5 bases, with 11 bases separating them. The CDR3 bases are TGTGCCAGCAGTGAAGCGCGGGGCTCGAACGAGCAGTACTTC. As protein: CASSEARGSNEQYF.

The chain is built from TRBV6-4 and TRBJ2-1; 8 nucleotides align to TRBD2. CDR3 length: 15 amino acids. V shed 3 bases, J shed 2 bases, and the junction held 3 bases outside the gene matches. CDR1 MRHNA and CDR2 SNTAGT come from the germline V gene. CDR3 coding DNA: TGTGCCAGCAGTGAGAGCGGGGGTCCCTACAATGAGCAGTTCTTC. Protein: CASSESGGPYNEQFF.

The gene calls are TRBV2 and TRBJ1-1; no clear D gene. Deletions cut 3 bases from V and 0 bases from J, with 17 bases between. CDR1 SNHLY and CDR2 FYNNEI come from the germline V gene. The CDR3 consists of 17 residues. DNA for the CDR3: TGTGCCAGCAGTGACCGTACTCGAGGCGCTTTGAACACTGAAGCTTTCTTT. Amino acid sequence: CASSDRTRGALNTEAFF.

This chain links TRBV18 with TRBJ2-7; TRBD1 matches at 7 bases. Germline CDR1 and CDR2: KGHSH and LQKENI. J gave up 6 bases and V 6 bases, and 5 bases lay outside the gene matches. This CDR3 is built from 12 residues. The CDR3 here is CASSYDRVEQYF. CDR3 nucleotide sequence: TGTGCCAGCTCGTACGACAGGGTCGAGCAGTACTTC.

V is TRBV29-1 and J is TRBJ2-7; no reliable D call. Trimming stripped 0 bases from V and 5 bases from J, with 8 bases between. Germline V CDR1 and CDR2: SQVTM, ANQGSEA. There are 12 residues in the CDR3. The CDR3 DNA sequence: TGCAGCGTTGAAGACGGTGTAAACGAGCAGTACTTC. It yields the protein CSVEDGVNEQYF.